This T cell receptor (beta chain) was captured by sequencing in a study of blood T cell repertoires in COVID-19. About the study: The origin of the acute and convalescent COVID-19 samples was the United States, Italy and Spain.

Measured with immunoSEQ multiplex PCR; TCRdb has only the in-frame clones, and not every one. The data contain about 30,000 clones, almost 90% of them singletons. The CDR3 covers 16 residues. V was cut by 0 bases and J by 4 bases, with 14 bases left in between. Germline-derived CDR1 and CDR2 are LNHDA and SQIVND (reference sequence). This clonotype originated in a human donor in a cohort sampled during active COVID-19. The sample comprised peripheral blood. The chain has TRBV19 and TRBJ2-3; the D gene is possibly TRBD2 (6 bases). The CDR3 nucleotides are TGTGCCAGTAGTATAGATCGACGGCGGGGCGCAGATACGCAGTATTTT. It encodes CASSIDRRRGADTQYF.